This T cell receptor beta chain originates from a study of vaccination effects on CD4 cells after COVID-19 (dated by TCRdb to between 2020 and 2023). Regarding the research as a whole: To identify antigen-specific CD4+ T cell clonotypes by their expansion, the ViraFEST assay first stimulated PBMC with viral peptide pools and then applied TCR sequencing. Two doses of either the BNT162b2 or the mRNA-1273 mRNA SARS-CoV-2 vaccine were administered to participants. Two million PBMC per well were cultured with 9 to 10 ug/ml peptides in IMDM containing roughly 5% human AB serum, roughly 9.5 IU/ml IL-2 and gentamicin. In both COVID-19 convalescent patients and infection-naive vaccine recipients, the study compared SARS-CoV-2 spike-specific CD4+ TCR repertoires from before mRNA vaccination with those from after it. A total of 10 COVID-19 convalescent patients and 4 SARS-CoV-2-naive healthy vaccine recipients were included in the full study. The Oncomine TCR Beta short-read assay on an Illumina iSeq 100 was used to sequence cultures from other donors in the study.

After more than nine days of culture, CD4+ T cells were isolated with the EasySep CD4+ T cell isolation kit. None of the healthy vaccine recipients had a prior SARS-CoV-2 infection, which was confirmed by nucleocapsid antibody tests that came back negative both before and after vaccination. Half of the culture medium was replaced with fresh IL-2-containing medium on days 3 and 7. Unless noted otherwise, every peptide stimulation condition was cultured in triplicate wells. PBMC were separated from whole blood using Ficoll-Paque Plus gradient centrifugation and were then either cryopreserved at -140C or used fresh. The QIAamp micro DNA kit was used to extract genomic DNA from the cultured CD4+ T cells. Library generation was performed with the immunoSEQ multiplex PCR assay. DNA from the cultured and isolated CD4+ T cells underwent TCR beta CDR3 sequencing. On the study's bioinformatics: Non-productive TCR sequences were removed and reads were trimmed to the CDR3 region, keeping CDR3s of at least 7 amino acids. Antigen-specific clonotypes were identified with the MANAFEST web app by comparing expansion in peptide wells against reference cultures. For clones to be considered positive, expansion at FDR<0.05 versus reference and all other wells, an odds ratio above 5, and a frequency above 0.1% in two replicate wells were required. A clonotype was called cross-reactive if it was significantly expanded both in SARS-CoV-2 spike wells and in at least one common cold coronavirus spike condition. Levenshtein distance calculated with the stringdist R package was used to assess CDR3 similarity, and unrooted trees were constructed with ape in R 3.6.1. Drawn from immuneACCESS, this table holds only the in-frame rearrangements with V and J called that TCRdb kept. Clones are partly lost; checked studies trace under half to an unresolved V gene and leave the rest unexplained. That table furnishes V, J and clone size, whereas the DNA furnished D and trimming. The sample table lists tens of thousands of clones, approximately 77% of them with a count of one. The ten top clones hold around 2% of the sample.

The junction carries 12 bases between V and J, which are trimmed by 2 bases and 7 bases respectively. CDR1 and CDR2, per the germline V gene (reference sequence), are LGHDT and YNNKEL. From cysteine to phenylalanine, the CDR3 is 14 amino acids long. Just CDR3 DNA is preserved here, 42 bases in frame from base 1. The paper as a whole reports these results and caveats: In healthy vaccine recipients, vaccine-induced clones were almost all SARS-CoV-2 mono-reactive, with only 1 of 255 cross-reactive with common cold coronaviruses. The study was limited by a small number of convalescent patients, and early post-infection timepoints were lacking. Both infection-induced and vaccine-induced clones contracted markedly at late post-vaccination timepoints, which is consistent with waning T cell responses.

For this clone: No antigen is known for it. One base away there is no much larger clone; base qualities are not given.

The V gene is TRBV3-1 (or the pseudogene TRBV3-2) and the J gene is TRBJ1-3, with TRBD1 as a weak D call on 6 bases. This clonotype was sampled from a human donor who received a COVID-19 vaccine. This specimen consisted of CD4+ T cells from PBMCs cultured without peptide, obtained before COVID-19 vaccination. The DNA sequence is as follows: TGTGCCAGCAGCCAAAATAACAGGGCCAACACCATATATTTT. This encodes CASSQNNRANTIYF.